Listed below are T cell receptor beta chains from one sample, sequenced in a study of shared clonotypes between healthy human individuals. The assay was immunoSEQ multiplex PCR, and TCRdb's table has in-frame clones only and misses some. The data show about 2.3 million clones, 85% to 95% seen once. The sample consisted of naive CD4+ T cells from PBMCs. These receptors were taken from a man in his late teens or twenties in good health. Some clones in this sample may be carry-over from other donors' samples. Each CDR3 is given with its conserved first and last residue. A D gene is named only where the DNA matches it firmly. Rows may omit the clone size; those that give it use once, few, many or a size class.

clone_size	d_call	j_call	v_call	cdr3_nt	cdr3_aa
.	.	TRBJ1-1	TRBV28	TGTGCCAGCAGTTTATTAGGTGTAGAAGCTTTCTTT	CASSLLGVEAFF
.	TRBD2	TRBJ2-1	TRBV7-2	TGTGCCAGCAGCTTGAGCGGGAGGGCCTACAATGAGCAGTTCTTC	CASSLSGRAYNEQFF
.	.	TRBJ2-6	TRBV7-2	TGTGCCAGCAGCCCCCGGCGCGGGAACACTGGGGCCAACGTCCTGACTTTC	CASSPRRGNTGANVLTF
.	.	TRBJ2-1	TRBV28	TGTGCCAGCAGCCTGAGTGGGTACAATGAGCAGTTCTTC	CASSLSGYNEQFF
.	TRBD1	TRBJ2-1	TRBV27	TGTGCCAGCAGCTTACCGGGACAGGGGAGAAACAATGAGCAGTTCTTC	CASSLPGQGRNNEQFF
.	TRBD1	TRBJ1-2	TRBV18	TGTGCCAGCCAAACCACCCTACAGGGGGGCCCTAACTATGGCTACACCTTC	CASQTTLQGGPNYGYTF
.	TRBD1	TRBJ1-5	TRBV27	TGTGCCAGCCGACGAGGGGGCGCTAGCAATCAGCCCCAGCATTTT	CASRRGGASNQPQHF
.	.	TRBJ1-1	TRBV11-2	TGTGCCAGCAGCGGTCCTGGACAGCTGAACACTGAAGCTTTCTTT	CASSGPGQLNTEAFF
.	.	TRBJ2-7	TRBV7-2	TGTGCCAGCGGGCTCCGGCTATCGAGCTCCTACGAGCAGTACTTC	CASGLRLSSSYEQYF
once	.	TRBJ2-7	TRBV5-1	TGCGCCAGCAGCGCCTCCGGCACAGGGTACTACGAGCAGTACTTC	CASSASGTGYYEQYF
.	TRBD1	TRBJ1-2	TRBV19	TGTGCCAGTAGCCCCGGGACAGCTGCTAACTATGGCTACACCTTC	CASSPGTAANYGYTF
.	.	TRBJ1-2	TRBV2	TGTGCCAGCAGCAACCCTTCTAGGACAAGAGGGTATGGCTACACCTTC	CASSNPSRTRGYGYTF
.	TRBD1	TRBJ2-1	TRBV28	TGTGCCAGCAGTTTTGTCAGGACAGGGGGGAATGAGCAGTTCTTC	CASSFVRTGGNEQFF
.	.	TRBJ2-7	TRBV19	TGTGCCAGTAGTCCCAGGGACGCCCGAGCCGGGGAGCAGTACTTC	CASSPRDARAGEQYF
.	TRBD2	TRBJ2-1	TRBV5-1	TGCGCCAGCAGCCTCGGGACGGGCGGGGGGTACAATGAGCAGTTCTTC	CASSLGTGGGYNEQFF
.	.	TRBJ1-3	TRBV2	TGTGCCAGCAGTGAAGAGGCTGGGGTGGGAAACACCATATATTTT	CASSEEAGVGNTIYF
.	TRBD1	TRBJ2-7	TRBV6-1	TGTGCCAGCAGACCCGGGACAGGGGCCTACGAGCAGTACTTC	CASRPGTGAYEQYF
.	TRBD1	TRBJ1-2	TRBV28	TGTGCCAGCAGTTCCCTTTTAACAGGGGGTCATGGCTACACCTTC	CASSSLLTGGHGYTF
.	TRBD2	TRBJ2-5	TRBV30	TGTGCCTGGAGGCTGACTAGCTCAGGGACCCAGTACTTC	CAWRLTSSGTQYF
.	.	TRBJ2-7	TRBV6-1	TGTGCCAGCAGTTCCCAAGGTCGAGGCGAGCAGTACTTC	CASSSQGRGEQYF
.	TRBD2	TRBJ2-2	TRBV29-1	TGCAGCGTCATTACTAGCGGGAGGGCGTACACCGGGGAGCTGTTTTTT	CSVITSGRAYTGELFF
.	.	TRBJ2-1	TRBV2	TGTGCCAGCAGTGAGCGGCAGGCCTACAATGAGCAGTTCTTC	CASSERQAYNEQFF
.	.	TRBJ1-1	TRBV6-1	TGTGCCACCTCGTTGAACACTGAAGCTTTCTTT	CATSLNTEAFF
once	TRBD2	TRBJ2-1	TRBV19	TGTGCCACCCACTCTGAACCGGGAGGGGTTAGTGAATGGACACGGCCCTACAATGAGCAGTTCTTC	CATHSEPGGVSEWTRPYNEQFF